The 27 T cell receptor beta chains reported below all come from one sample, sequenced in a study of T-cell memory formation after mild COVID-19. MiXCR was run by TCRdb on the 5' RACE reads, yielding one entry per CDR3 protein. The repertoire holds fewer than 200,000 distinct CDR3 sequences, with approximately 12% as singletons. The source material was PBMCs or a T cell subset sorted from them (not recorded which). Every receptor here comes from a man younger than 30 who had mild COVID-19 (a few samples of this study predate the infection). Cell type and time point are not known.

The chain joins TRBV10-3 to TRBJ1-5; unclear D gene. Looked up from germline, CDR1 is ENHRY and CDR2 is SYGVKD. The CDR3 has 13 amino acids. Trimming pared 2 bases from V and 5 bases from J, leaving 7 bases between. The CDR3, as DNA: TGTGCCATCAGTGAGCAAAGAGATCAGCCCCAGCATTTT. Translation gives CAISEQRDQPQHF.

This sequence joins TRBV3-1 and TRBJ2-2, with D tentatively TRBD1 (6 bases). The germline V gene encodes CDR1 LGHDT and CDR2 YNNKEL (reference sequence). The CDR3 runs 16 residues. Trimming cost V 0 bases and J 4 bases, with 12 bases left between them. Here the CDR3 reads CASSQDTGYSTGELFF. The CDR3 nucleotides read TGTGCCAGCAGCCAAGATACAGGGTATAGCACCGGGGAGCTGTTTTTT. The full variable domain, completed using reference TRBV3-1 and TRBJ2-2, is DTAVSQTPKYLVTQMGNDKSIKCEQNLGHDTMYWYKQDSKKFLKIMFSYNNKELIINETVPNRFSPKSPDKAHLNLHINSLELGDSAVYFCASSQDTGYSTGELFFGEGSRLTVL.

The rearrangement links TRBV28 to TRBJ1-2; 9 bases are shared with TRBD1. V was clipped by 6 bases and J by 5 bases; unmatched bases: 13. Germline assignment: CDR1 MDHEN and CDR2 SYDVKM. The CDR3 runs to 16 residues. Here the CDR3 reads CASRPGQGDLFYGYTF. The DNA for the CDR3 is TGTGCCAGCAGGCCGGGACAGGGCGACCTTTTTTATGGCTACACCTTC.

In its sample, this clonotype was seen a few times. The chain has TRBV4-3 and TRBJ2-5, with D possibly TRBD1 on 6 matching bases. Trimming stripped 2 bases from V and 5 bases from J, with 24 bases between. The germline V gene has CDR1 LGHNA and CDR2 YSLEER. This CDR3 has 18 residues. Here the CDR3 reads CASSQTGVGSGARETQYF. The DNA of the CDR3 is TGCGCCAGCAGCCAAACGGGTGTCGGGTCAGGGGCTCGGGAGACCCAGTACTTC.

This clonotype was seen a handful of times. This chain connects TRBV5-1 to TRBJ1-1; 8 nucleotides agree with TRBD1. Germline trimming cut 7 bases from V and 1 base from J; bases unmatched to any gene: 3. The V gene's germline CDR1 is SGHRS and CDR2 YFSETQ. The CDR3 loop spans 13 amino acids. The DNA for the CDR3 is TGCGCCAGCGGGGACAGGCCGAACACTGAAGCTTTCTTT. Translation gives CASGDRPNTEAFF. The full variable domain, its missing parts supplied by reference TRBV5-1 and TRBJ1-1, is KAGVTQTPRYLIKTRGQQVTLSCSPISGHRSVSWYQQTPGQGLQFLFEYFSETQRNKGNFPGRFSGRQFSNSRSEMNVSTLELGDSALYLCASGDRPNTEAFFGQGTRLTVV.

In DNA, the CDR3 is TGTGCCAGCAAGGAGTCACATAATTCACCCCTCCACTTT. Its translation: CASKESHNSPLHF. The chain uses TRBV28 and TRBJ1-6; D is unresolved. CDR3 length equals 13 residues. Germline V gene data show CDR1 as MDHEN and CDR2 as SYDVKM. V was cut by 7 bases and J by 5 bases, with 9 bases left in between.

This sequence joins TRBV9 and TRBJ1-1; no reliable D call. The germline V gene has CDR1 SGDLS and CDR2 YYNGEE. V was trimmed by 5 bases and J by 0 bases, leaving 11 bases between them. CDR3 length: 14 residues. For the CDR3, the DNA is TGTGCCAGCAGTGCCCTGACAATGAACACTGAAGCTTTCTTT. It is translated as CASSALTMNTEAFF.

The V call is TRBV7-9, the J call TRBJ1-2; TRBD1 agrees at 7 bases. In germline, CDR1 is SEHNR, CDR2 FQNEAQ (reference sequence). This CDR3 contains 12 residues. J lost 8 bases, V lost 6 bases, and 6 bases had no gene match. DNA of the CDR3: TGTGCCAGCAGTGGACAGGCCTGGGGCTACACCTTC. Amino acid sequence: CASSGQAWGYTF.

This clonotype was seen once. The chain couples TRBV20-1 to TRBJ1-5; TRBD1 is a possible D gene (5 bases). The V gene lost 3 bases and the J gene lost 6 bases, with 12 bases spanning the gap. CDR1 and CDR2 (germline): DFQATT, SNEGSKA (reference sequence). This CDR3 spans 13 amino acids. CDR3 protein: CSARGLDSQPQHF. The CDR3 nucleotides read TGCAGTGCTAGGGGGCTCGACAGTCAGCCCCAGCATTTT.

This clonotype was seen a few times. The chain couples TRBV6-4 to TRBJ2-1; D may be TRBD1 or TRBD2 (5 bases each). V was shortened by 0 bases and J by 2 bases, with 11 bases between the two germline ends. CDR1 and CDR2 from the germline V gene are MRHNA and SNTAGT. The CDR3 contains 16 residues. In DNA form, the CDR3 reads TGTGCCAGCAGTGACTCGGGGCGGCGGGCCTACAATGAGCAGTTCTTC. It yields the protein CASSDSGRRAYNEQFF.

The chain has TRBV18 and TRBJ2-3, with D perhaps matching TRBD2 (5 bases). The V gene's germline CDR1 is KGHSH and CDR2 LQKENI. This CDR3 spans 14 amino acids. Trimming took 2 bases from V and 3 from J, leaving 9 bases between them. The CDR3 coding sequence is TGTGCCAGCTCACCATCCTGGGAGACAGATACGCAGTATTTT. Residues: CASSPSWETDTQYF.

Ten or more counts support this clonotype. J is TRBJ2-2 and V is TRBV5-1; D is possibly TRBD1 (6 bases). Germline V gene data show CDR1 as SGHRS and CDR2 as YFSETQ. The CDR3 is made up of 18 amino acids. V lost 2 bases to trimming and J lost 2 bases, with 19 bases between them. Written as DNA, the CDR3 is TGCGCCAGCAGCTTTCCCACTTCGGGACACCATAACACCGGGGAGCTGTTTTTT. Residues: CASSFPTSGHHNTGELFF.

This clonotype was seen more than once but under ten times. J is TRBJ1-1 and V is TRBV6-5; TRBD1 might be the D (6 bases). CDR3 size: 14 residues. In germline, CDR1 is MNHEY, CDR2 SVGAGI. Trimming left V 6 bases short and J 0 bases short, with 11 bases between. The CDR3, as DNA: TGTGCCAGCAGGGACAGATCCTTGAACACTGAAGCTTTCTTT. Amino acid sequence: CASRDRSLNTEAFF.

This CDR3 reads CASRGTSPYEQYV. The CDR3 nucleotides are TGTGCCAGCCGAGGGACTAGCCCCTACGAGCAGTACGTC. This chain links TRBV6-4 with TRBJ2-7; 9 bases fit TRBD2. This CDR3 spans 13 amino acids. J lost 2 bases, V lost 8 bases, and 4 bases had no gene match. The germline CDR1 and CDR2 sequences are MRHNA and SNTAGT.

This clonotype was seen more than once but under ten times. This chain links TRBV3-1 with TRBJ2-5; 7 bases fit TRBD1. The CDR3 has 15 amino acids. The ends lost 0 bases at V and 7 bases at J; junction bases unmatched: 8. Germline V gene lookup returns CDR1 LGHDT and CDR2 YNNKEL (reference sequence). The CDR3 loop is CASSQDDRVIGTQYF. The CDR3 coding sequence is TGTGCCAGCAGCCAAGACGACAGGGTAATCGGGACCCAGTACTTC.

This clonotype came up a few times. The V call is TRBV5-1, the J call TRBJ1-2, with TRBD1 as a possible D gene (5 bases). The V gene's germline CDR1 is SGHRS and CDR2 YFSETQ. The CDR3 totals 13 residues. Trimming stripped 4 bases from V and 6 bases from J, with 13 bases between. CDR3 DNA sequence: TGCGCCAGCAGCCTGGGGGACGGTAATGGCTACACCTTC. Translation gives CASSLGDGNGYTF.

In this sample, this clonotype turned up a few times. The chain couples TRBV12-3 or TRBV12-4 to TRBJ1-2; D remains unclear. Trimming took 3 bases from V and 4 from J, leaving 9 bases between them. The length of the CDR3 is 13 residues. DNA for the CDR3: TGTGCCAGCAGTTTCGGGCAGACCTATGGCTACACCTTC. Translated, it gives CASSFGQTYGYTF.

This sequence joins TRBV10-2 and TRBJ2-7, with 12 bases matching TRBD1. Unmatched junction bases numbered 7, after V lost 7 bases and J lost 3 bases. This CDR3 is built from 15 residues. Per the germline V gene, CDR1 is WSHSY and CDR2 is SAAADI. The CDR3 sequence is CASNPGQGAVYEQYF. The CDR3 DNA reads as TGCGCCAGCAATCCGGGACAGGGGGCGGTCTACGAGCAGTACTTC.

The CDR3 region is CASSASEYTEAFF. The DNA of the CDR3 is TGCGCCAGCAGTGCTAGTGAATACACTGAAGCTTTCTTT. V and J are TRBV10-2 and TRBJ1-1; D gene ambiguous. Per germline, CDR1 WSHSY and CDR2 SAAADI. V was pared by 4 bases and J by 3 bases, with 9 bases between. The CDR3 totals 13 residues.

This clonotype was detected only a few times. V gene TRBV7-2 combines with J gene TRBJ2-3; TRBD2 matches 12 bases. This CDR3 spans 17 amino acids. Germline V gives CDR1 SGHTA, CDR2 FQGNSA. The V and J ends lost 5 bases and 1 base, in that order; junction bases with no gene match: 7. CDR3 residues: CASSKRTSGDRTDTQYF. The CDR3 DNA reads TGTGCCAGCAGCAAACGGACTAGCGGGGACCGCACAGATACGCAGTATTTT.

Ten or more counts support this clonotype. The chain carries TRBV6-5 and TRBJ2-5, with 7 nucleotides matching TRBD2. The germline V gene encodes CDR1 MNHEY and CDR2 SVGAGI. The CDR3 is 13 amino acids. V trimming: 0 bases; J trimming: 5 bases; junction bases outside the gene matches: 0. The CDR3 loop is CASSYSRGETQYF. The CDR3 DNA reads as TGTGCCAGCAGTTACTCGCGGGGGGAGACCCAGTACTTC.

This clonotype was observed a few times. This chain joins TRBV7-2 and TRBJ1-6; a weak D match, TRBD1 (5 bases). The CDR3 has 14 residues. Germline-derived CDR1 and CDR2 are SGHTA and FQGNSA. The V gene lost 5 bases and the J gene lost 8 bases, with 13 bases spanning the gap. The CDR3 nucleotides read TGTGCCAGCAGCCCTATGGGGCGGTATTCACCCCTCCACTTT. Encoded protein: CASSPMGRYSPLHF.

CDR3 bases: TGTGCCAGCAGTTCGTCGCGGCTAGCGGCCCCGAGGGGCACAGATACGCAGTATTTT. Amino acids: CASSSSRLAAPRGTDTQYF. The genes are TRBV7-2 and TRBJ2-3, with TRBD2 matching over 7 bases. Germline V lookup: CDR1 SGHTA, CDR2 FQGNSA. The CDR3 length is 19 residues. After removal of 6 bases from V and 1 base from J, the junction contained 19 bases not matched to a gene.

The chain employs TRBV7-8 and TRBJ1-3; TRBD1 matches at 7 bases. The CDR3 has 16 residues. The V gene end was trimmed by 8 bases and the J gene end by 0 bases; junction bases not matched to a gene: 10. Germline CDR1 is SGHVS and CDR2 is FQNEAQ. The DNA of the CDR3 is TGTGCCAGCGTACAGGACAGGCCTTACTCTGGAAACACCATATATTTT. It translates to CASVQDRPYSGNTIYF.

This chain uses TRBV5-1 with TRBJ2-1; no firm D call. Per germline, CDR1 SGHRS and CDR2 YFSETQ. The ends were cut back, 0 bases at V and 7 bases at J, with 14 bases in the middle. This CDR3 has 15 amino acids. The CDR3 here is CASSLEPDWVNEQFF. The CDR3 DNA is TGCGCCAGCAGCTTGGAACCTGACTGGGTGAATGAGCAGTTCTTC.

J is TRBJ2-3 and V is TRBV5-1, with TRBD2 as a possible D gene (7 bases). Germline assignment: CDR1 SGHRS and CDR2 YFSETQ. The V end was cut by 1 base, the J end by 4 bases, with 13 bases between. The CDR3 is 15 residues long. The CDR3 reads CASSLRGGAPDTQYF. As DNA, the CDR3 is TGCGCCAGCAGCTTGCGAGGGGGGGCTCCAGATACGCAGTATTTT.

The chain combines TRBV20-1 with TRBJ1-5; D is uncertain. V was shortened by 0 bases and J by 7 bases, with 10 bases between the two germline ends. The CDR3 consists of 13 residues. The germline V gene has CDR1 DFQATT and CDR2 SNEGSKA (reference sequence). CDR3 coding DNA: TGCAGTGCTAGAGATTTCGGTTGGCAGCCCCAGCATTTT. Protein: CSARDFGWQPQHF.